The T cell receptor beta chain under discussion was sequenced for a study of blood T cell repertoires in COVID-19. Across the whole study: T cells, B-cell-depleted T cells, or PBMCs provided the cDNA or gDNA that served as material.

Residents of about two dozen US areas, aged roughly 18 to 89 years, made up the participants. Measured with immunoSEQ multiplex PCR; TCRdb has only the in-frame clones, and not every one. The sample includes roughly 350,000 clones, roughly 90% seen only once; the top ten take less than 20%. CDR1 is LNHDA, CDR2 SQIVND, per germline (reference sequence). CDR3 length: 17 amino acids. V dropped 1 base and J dropped 6; count of bases not matched to a gene: 8. The material sequenced was PBMCs or T cells enriched from blood (not recorded which). The receptor comes from a woman aged 25 to 39 who had recovered from COVID-19. The rearrangement uses TRBV19 and TRBJ1-6; 8 nucleotides match TRBD1. The CDR3 protein is CASSIGGTGRANSPLHF. The CDR3 nucleotides are TGTGCCAGTAGTATAGGAGGGACAGGACGAGCTAATTCACCCCTCCACTTT.